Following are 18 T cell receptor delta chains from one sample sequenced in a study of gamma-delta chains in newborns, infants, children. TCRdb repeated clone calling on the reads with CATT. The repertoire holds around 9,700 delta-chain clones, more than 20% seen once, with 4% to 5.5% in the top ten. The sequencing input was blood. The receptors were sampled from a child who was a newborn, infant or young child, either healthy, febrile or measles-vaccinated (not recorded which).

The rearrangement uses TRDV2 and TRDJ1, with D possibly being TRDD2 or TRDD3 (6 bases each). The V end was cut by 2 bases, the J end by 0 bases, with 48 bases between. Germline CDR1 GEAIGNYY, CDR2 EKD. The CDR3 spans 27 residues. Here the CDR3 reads CACDKLTPGKDILPLPAGDPNTDKLIF. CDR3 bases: TGTGCCTGTGACAAACTGACCCCTGGAAAGGATATCCTACCGCTTCCTGCTGGGGACCCCAACACCGATAAACTCATCTTT.

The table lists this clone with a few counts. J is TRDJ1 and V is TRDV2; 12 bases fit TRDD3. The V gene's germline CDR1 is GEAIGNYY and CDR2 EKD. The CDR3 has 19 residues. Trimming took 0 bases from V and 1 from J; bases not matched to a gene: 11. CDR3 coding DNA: TGTGCCTGTGACACCGTATTAGCTGGGGGATACGGAGGCACCGATAAACTCATCTTT. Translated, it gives CACDTVLAGGYGGTDKLIF.

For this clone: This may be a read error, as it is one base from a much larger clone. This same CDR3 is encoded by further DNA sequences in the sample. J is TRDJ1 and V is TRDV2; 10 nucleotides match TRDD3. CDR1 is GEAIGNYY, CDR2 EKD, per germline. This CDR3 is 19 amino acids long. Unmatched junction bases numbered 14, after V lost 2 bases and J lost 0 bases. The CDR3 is CACDIPPNWGIENTDKLIF. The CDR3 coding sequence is TGTGCCTGTGACATCCCTCCTAACTGGGGGATCGAGAACACCGATAAACTCATCTTT.

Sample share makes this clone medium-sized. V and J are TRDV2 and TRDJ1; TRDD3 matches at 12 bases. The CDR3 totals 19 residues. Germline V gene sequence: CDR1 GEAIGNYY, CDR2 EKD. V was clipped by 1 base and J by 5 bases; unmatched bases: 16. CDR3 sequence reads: CACDTVLGDTRRHRDKLIF. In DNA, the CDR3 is TGTGCCTGTGACACTGTACTGGGGGATACTAGGAGGCACCGGGATAAACTCATCTTT.

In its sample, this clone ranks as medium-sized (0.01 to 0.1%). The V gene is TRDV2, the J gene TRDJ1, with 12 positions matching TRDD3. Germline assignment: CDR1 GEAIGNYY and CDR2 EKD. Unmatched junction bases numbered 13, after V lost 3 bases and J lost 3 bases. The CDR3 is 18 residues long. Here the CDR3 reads CACDPVLGDTTVADKLIF. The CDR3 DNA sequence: TGTGCCTGTGACCCCGTACTGGGGGATACCACAGTAGCCGATAAACTCATCTTT.

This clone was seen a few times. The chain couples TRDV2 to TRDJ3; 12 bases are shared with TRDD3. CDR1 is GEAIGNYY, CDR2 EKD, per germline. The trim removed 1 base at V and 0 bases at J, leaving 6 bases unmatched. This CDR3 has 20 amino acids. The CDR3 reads CACDTAGGYGSSWDTRQMFF. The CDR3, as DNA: TGTGCCTGTGACACAGCTGGGGGATACGGGAGCTCCTGGGACACCCGACAGATGTTTTTC.

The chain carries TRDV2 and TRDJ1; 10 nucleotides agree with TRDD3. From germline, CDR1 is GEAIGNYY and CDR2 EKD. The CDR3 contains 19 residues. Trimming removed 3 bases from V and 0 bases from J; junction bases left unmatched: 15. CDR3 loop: CACDPVLDWGIGDTDKLIF. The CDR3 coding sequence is TGTGCCTGTGACCCCGTACTAGACTGGGGGATCGGTGACACCGATAAACTCATCTTT.

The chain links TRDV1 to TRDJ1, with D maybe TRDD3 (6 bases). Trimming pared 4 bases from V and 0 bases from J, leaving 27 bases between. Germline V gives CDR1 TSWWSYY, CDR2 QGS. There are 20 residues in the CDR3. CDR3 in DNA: TGTGCTCTTGGGGTCCCCGATCCCTACAAGTGGGGATTGTACACCGATAAACTCATCTTT. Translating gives CALGVPDPYKWGLYTDKLIF.

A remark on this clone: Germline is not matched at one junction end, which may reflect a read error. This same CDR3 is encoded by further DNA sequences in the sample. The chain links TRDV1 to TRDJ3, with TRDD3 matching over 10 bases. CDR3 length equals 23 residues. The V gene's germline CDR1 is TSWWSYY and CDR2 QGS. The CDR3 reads CALGEWVPYWGMGLSWDTRQMFF. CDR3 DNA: TGTGCTCTCGGGGAATGGGTCCCGTACTGGGGGATGGGGCTCTCCTGGGACACCCGACAGATGTTTTTC.

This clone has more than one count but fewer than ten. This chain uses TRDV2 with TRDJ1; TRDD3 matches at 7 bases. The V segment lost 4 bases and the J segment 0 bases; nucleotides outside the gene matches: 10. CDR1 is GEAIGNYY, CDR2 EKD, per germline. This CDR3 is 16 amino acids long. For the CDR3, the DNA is TGTGCCTGTGAACCGCTGGGGGGAAAGTACACCGATAAACTCATCTTT. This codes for CACEPLGGKYTDKLIF.

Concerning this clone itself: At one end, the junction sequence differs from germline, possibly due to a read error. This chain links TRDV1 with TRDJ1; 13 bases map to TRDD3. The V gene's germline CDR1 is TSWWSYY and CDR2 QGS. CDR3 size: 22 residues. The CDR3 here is CAIGPRRTIGLLGDTRTDKLIF. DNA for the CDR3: TGTGCTATTGGGCCACGTCGTACGATAGGGTTACTGGGGGATACGCGGACCGATAAACTCATCTTT.

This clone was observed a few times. The CDR3 sequence is CACDSTEPSSWDTRQMFF. The CDR3 DNA sequence: TGTGCCTGTGATTCTACGGAGCCCAGCTCCTGGGACACCCGACAGATGTTTTTC. V usage is TRDV2 and J usage is TRDJ3; D ambiguous. Germline assignment: CDR1 GEAIGNYY and CDR2 EKD. The CDR3 sequence is 18 residues long. Trimming took off 4 bases at V and 0 bases at J, with 15 bases between the two ends.

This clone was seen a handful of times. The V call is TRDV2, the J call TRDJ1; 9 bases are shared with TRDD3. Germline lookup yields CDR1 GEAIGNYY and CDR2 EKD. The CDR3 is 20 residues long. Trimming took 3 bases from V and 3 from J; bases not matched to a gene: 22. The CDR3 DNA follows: TGTGCCTGTGACTACCTCTCGCACGCCCTGGGGGATTCGTACCCCGATAAACTCATCTTT. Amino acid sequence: CACDYLSHALGDSYPDKLIF.

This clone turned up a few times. The CDR3 loop reads CACDTVTPYQVSTIMDDKLIF. The DNA of the CDR3 is TGTGCCTGTGACACCGTTACACCTTACCAGGTGTCCACCATAATGGACGATAAACTCATCTTT. The chain joins TRDV2 to TRDJ1; D is unclear. The CDR3 is 21 residues long. V lost 0 bases and J lost 4, with 32 bases in between. The germline gives CDR1 GEAIGNYY, CDR2 EKD.

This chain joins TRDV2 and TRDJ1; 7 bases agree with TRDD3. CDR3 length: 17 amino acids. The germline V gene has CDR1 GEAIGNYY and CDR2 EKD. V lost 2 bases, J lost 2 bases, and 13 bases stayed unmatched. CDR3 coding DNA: TGTGCCTGTGACAGTTTGGGGGAGCCGCGGGGAACCGATAAACTCATCTTT. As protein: CACDSLGEPRGTDKLIF.

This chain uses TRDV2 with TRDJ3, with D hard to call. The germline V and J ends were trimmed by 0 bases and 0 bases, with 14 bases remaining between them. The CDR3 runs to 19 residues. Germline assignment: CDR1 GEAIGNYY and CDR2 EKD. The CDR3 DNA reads TGTGCCTGTGACACCGGATCTACTTTTGACTCCTGGGACACCCGACAGATGTTTTTC. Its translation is CACDTGSTFDSWDTRQMFF.

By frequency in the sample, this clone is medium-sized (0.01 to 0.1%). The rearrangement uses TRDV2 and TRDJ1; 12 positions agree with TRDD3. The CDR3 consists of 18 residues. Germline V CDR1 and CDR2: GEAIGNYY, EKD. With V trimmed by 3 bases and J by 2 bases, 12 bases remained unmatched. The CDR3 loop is CACDLLGDTESGTDKLIF. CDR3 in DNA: TGTGCCTGTGACCTACTGGGGGATACTGAATCGGGGACCGATAAACTCATCTTT.

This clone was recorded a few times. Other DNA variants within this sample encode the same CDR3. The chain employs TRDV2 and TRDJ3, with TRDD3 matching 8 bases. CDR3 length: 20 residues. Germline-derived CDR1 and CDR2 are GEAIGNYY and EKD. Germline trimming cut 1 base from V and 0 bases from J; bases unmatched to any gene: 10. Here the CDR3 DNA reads TGTGCCTGTGACACGGCTACTGGGGGCCCTAGCTCCTGGGACACCCGACAGATGTTTTTC. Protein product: CACDTATGGPSSWDTRQMFF.